The source of this T cell receptor beta chain is a study of T cells after posttransplantation cyclophosphamide. This related bone marrow graft donor gave peripheral blood on the day of marrow donation. The naive gate required viable CD3+CD4+ or CD3+CD8+ cells with CCR7+CD45RA+CD45RO-CD95-CD27+CD28+ phenotype. Germline V gene lookup returns CDR1 SGDLS and CDR2 YYNGEE. V lost 1 base, J lost 8 bases, and 5 bases stayed unmatched. This CDR3 comprises 15 residues. Some clones are missing from TCRdb's copy, which holds only in-frame ones; the method was immunoSEQ multiplex PCR. The sample gives thousands of clones, roughly 95% of which show up once; roughly 1% is in the top ten.

The TCR was taken from a woman in her forties or fifties in good health and a related stem cell transplant donor. The V gene is TRBV9, the J gene TRBJ2-1; 11 bases line up with TRBD2. Specimen: naive CD8+ T cells sorted from PBMCs. The CDR3 DNA follows: TGTGCCAGCAGCGTATCCGGGACTAGCGGCGATGAGCAGTTCTTC. It codes for CASSVSGTSGDEQFF.